This T cell receptor beta chain comes out of a study of T cell responses to AZD1222 COVID-19 vaccine. Points from the study as a whole: In a largely white British group with more females than males, clonal diversity was possibly underestimated. Of the AZD1222 recipients, only 5 or 6 were seropositive at baseline. No repertoire was sampled before or during the peak T cell response, only after it.

Here immunoSEQ multiplex PCR was the method, and the copy in TCRdb shows in-frame clones only, minus some. The sample includes under 200,000 clones, approximately 90% of them seen just once. With 3 bases removed from V and 5 bases from J, the gap between germline ends came to 13 bases. Germline CDR1 SGHDN, CDR2 FVKESK. This CDR3 is built from 14 residues. A word on this clone: The antigen is unknown.

Material: peripheral blood, obtained on day 0 of AZD1222 vaccination. The chain carries TRBV14 and TRBJ2-5; D may be TRBD1 (5 bases). This clonotype was obtained from an adult in good health. Here the CDR3 DNA reads TGTGCCAGCAGCCACCGACAGTCGGACGAGACCCAGTACTTC. Its protein is CASSHRQSDETQYF.